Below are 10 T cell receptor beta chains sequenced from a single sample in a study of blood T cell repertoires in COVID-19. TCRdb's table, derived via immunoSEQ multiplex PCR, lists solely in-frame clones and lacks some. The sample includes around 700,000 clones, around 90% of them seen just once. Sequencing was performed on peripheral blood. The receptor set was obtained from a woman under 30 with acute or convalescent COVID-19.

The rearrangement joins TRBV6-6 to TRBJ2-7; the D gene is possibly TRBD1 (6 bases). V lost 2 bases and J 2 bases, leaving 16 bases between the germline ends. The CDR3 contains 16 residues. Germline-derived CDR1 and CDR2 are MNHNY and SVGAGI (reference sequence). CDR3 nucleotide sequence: TGTGCCAGCAGTTACCTGGGACATCCCCTTGCCTACGAGCAGTACTTC. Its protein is CASSYLGHPLAYEQYF.

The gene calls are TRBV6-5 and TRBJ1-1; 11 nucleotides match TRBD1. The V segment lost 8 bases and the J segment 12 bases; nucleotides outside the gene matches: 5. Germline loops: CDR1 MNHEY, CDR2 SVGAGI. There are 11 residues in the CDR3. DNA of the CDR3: TGTGCCAGCCCGGACAGGGGGCTTACTTTCTTT. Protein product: CASPDRGLTFF.

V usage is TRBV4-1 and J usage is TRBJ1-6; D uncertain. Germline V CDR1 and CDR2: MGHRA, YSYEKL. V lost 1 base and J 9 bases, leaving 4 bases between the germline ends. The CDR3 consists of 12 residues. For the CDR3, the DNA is TGCGCCAGCAGCCAAGGGCCTTCACCCCTCCACTTT. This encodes CASSQGPSPLHF.

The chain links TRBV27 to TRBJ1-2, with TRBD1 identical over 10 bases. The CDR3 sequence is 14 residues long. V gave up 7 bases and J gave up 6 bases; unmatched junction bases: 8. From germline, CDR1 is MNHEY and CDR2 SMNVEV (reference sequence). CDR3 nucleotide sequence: TGTGCCAGCACCCAGACAGGGGGCGGGAATGGCTACACCTTC. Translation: CASTQTGGGNGYTF.

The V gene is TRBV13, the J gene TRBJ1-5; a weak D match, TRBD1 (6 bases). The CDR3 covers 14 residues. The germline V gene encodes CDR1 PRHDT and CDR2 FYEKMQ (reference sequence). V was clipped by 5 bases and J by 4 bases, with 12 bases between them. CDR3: CASSHRAGNQPQHF. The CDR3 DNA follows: TGTGCCAGCAGCCACAGGGCCGGAAATCAGCCCCAGCATTTT.

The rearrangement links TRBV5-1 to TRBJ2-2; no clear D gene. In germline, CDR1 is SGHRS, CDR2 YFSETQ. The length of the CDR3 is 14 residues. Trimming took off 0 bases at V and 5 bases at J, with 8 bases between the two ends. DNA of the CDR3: TGCGCCAGCAGCTTGGAACCCGGGACCGGGGAGCTGTTTTTT. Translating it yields CASSLEPGTGELFF.

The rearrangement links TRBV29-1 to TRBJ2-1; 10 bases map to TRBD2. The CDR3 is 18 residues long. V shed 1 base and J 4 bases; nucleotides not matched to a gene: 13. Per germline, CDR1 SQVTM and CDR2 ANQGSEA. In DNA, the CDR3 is TGCAGCGTTGAAGGGGACCTTAGACTAGCGGGCGATTACAATGAGCAGTTCTTC. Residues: CSVEGDLRLAGDYNEQFF.

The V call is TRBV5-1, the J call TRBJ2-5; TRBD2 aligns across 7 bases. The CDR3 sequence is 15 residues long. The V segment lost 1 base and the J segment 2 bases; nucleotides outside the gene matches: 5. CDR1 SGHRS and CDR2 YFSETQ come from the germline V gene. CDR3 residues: CASSLRPGLQETQYF. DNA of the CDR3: TGCGCCAGCAGCTTGCGCCCGGGACTACAAGAGACCCAGTACTTC.

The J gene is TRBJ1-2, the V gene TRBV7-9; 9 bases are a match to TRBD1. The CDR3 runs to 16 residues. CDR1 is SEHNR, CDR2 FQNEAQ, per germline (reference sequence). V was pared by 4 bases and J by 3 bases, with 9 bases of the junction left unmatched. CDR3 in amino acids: CASSSFGDRADYGYTF. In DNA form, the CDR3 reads TGTGCCAGCAGCTCCTTTGGGGACAGGGCGGACTATGGCTACACCTTC.

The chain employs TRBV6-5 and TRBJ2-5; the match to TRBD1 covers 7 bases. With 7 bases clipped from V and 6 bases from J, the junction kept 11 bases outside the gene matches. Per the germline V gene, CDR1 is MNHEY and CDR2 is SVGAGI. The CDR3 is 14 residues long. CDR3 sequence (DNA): TGTGCCAGCACCCCTCAGGGGGAGTCGCAGACCCAGTACTTC. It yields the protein CASTPQGESQTQYF.